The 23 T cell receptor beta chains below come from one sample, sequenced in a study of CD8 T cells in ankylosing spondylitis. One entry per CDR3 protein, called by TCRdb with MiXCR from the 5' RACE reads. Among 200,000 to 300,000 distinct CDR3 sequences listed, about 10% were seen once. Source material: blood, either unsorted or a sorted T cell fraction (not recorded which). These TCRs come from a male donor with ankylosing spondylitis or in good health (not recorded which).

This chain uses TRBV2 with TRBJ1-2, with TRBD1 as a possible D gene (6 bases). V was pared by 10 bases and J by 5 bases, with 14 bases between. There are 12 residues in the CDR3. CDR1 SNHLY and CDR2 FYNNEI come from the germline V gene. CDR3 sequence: CAIMTGLYGYTF. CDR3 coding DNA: TGTGCCATCATGACAGGATTGTATGGCTACACCTTC.

The CDR3 bases are TGTGCCAGCAGCCCTGGGGCCGATCAGCCCCAGCATTTT. Its protein product is CASSPGADQPQHF. The chain employs TRBV7-8 and TRBJ1-5; possibly TRBD1 for D (5 bases). CDR3 length: 13 residues. From germline, CDR1 is SGHVS and CDR2 FQNEAQ. Deletions cut 5 bases from V and 5 bases from J, with 10 bases between.

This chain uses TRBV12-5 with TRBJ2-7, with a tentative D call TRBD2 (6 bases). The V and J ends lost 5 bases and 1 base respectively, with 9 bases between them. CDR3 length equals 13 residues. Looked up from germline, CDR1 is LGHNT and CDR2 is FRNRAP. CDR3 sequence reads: CASGLGLSYEQYF. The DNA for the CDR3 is TGTGCTAGTGGTCTGGGACTTTCCTACGAGCAGTACTTC.

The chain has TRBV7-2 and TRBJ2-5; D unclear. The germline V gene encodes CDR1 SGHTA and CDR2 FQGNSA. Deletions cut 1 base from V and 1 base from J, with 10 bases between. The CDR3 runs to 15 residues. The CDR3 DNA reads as TGTGCCAGCAGCTTAGTCGGCAGTCCCCAAGAGACCCAGTACTTC. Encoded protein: CASSLVGSPQETQYF.

The CDR3: CASSSRRTASNQPQHF. For the CDR3, the DNA is TGTGCCAGCAGCTCAAGGAGGACAGCTAGCAATCAGCCCCAGCATTTT. The rearrangement links TRBV7-8 to TRBJ1-5, with D possibly matching TRBD1 (6 bases). CDR1 is SGHVS and CDR2 is FQNEAQ in the germline V gene. Trimming pared 4 bases from V and 0 bases from J, leaving 13 bases between. The CDR3 extends over 16 amino acids.

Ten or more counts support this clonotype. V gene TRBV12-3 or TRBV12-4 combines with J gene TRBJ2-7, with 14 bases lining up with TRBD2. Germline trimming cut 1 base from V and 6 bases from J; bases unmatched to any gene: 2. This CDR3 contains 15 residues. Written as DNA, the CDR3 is TGTGCCAGCAGTTTAGGGACTAGCGGGGGGCTCGAGCAGTACTTC. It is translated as CASSLGTSGGLEQYF.

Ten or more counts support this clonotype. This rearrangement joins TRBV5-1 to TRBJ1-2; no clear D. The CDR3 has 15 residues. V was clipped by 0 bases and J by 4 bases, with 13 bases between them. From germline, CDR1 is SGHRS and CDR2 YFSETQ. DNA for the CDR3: TGCGCCAGCAGCTTGGGGTTTAATCCCGGCTATGGCTACACCTTC. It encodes CASSLGFNPGYGYTF.

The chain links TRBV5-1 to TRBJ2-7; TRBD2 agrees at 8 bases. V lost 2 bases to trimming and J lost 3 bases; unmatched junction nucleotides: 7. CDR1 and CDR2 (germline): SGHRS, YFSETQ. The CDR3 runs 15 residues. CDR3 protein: CASSLRQRGLYEQYF. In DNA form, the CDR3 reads TGCGCCAGCAGCTTACGTCAGCGGGGGCTCTACGAGCAGTACTTC.

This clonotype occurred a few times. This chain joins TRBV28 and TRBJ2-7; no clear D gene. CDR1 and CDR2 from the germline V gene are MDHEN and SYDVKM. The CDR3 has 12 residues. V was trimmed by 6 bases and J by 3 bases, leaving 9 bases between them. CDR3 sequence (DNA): TGTGCCAGCAGCAGCCCCGGCTACGAGCAGTACTTC. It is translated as CASSSPGYEQYF.

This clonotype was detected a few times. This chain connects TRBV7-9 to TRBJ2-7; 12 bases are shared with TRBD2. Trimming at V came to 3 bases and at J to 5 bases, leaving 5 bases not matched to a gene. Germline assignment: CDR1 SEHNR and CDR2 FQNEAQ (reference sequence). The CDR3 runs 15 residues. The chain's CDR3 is CASSFGLAGKHEQYF. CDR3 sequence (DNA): TGTGCCAGCAGCTTCGGACTAGCGGGAAAACACGAGCAGTACTTC.

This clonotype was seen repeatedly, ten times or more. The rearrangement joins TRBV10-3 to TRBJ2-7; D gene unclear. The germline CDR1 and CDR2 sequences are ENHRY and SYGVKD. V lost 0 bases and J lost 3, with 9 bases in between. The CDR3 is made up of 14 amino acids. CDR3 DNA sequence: TGTGCCATCAGTGAGTCTACAGACGTCTACGAGCAGTACTTC. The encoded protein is CAISESTDVYEQYF.

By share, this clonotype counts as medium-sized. The CDR3 sequence: CASSLKTGQAEGTEAFF. CDR3 nucleotide sequence: TGCGCCAGCAGCTTGAAAACCGGACAGGCTGAGGGTACTGAAGCTTTCTTT. The rearrangement joins TRBV5-1 to TRBJ1-1; 7 positions agree with TRBD1. After removal of 1 base from V and 5 bases from J, the junction contained 14 bases not matched to a gene. The CDR3 contains 17 residues. Looked up from germline, CDR1 is SGHRS and CDR2 is YFSETQ.

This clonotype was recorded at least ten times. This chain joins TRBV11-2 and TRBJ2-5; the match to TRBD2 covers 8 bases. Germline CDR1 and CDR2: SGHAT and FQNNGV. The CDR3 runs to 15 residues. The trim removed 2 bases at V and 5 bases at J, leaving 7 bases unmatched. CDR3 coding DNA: TGTGCCAGCAGCTTAAGCGAGACTAGCGTGGAGACCCAGTACTTC. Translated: CASSLSETSVETQYF.

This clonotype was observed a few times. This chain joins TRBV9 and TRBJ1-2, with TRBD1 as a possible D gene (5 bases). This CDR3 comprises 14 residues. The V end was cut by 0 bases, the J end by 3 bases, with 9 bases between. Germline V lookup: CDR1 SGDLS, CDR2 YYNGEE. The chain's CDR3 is CASSVVGEDYGYTF. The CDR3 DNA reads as TGTGCCAGCAGCGTAGTAGGGGAGGACTATGGCTACACCTTC. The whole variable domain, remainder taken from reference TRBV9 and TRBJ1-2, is DSGVTQTPKHLITATGQRVTLRCSPRSGDLSVYWYQQSLDQGLQFLIQYYNGEERAKGNILERFSAQQFPDLHSELNLSSLELGDSALYFCASSVVGEDYGYTFGSGTRLTVV.

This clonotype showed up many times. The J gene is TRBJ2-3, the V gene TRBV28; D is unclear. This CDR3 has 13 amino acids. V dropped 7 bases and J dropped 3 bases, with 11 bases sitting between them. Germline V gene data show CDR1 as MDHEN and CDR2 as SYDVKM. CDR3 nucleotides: TGTGCCAGCACTATCCTTTCTACAGATACGCAGTATTTT. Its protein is CASTILSTDTQYF.

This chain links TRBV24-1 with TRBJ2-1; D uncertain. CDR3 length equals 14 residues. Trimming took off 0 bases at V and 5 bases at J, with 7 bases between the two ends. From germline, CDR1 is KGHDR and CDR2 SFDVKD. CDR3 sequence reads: CATSDLQRDNEQFF. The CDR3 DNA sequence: TGTGCCACCAGTGATTTGCAAAGGGACAATGAGCAGTTCTTC.

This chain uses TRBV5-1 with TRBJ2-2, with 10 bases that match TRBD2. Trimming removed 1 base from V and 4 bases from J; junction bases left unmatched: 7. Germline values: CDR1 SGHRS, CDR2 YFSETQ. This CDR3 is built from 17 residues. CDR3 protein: CASSLSSGRKGTGELFF. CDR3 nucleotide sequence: TGCGCCAGCAGCTTGAGTAGCGGGAGGAAGGGCACCGGGGAGCTGTTTTTT.

CDR3 loop: CASSPAPWPYRHHTEAFF. In nucleotides, the CDR3 is TGTGCCAGCAGCCCAGCCCCCTGGCCTTACAGACACCACACTGAAGCTTTCTTT. The rearrangement joins TRBV11-2 to TRBJ1-1, with no clear D. Trimming removed 5 bases at V and 3 bases at J, with 25 bases between. The germline V gene has CDR1 SGHAT and CDR2 FQNNGV. The CDR3 runs to 18 residues.

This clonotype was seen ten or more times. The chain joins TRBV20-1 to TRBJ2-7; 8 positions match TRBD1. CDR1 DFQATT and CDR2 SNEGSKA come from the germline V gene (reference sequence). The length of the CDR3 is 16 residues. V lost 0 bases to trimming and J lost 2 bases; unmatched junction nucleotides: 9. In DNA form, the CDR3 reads TGCAGTGCTAGAGATTTTACCGGACAGGGCACCTACGAGCAGTACTTC. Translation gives CSARDFTGQGTYEQYF.

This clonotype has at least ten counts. In DNA, the CDR3 is TGCAGCACGGTGCCGAAGGGGCGGGAGGGCCCCAAATACTCCTACAATGAGCAGTTCTTC. This encodes CSTVPKGREGPKYSYNEQFF. The chain carries TRBV20-1 and TRBJ2-1; 9 bases match TRBD2. Germline-derived CDR1 and CDR2 are DFQATT and SNEGSKA (reference sequence). The CDR3 loop spans 20 amino acids.

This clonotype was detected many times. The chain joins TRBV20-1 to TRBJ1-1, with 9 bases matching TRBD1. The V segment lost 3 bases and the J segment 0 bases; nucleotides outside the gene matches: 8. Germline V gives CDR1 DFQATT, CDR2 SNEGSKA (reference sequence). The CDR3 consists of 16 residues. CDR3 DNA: TGCAGTGCTAGCTCGGGACAGGGACCCGTGAACACTGAAGCTTTCTTT. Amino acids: CSASSGQGPVNTEAFF.

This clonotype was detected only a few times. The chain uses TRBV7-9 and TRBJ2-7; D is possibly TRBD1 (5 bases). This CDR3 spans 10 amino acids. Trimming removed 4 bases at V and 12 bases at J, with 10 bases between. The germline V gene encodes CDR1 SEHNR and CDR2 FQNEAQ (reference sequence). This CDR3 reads CASSYETAYF. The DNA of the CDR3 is TGTGCCAGCAGCTACGAGACAGCGTACTTC. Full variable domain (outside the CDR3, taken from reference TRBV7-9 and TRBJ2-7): DTGVSQNPRHKITKRGQNVTFRCDPISEHNRLYWYRQTLGQGPEFLTYFQNEAQLEKSRLLSDRFSAERPKGSFSTLEIQRTEQGDSAMYLCASSYETAYFGPGTRLTVT.

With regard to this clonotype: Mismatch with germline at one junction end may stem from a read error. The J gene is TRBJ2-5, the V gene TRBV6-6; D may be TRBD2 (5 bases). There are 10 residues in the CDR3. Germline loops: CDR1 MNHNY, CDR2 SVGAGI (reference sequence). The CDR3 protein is CASSYSRASF. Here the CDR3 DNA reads TGTGCCAGCAGTTACTCGAGGGCGAGCTTC.